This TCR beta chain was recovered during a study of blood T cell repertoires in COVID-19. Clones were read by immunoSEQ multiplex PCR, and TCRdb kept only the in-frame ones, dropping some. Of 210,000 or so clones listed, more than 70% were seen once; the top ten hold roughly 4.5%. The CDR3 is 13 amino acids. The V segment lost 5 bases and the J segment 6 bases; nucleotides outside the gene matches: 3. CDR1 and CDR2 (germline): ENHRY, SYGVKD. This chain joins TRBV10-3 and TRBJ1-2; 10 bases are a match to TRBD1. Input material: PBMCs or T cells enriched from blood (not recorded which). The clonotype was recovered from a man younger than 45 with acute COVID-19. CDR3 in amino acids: CAISWTGGNGYTF. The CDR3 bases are TGTGCCATCAGTTGGACAGGGGGTAATGGCTACACCTTC.